This T cell receptor (beta chain) was captured in a study of blood T cells in healthy people across ages. Primers used in a second PCR of roughly 6 to 11 cycles were a sample-barcoded 5' primer and a J-beta primer mix. TCRdb recomputed calls from the 5' RACE reads with MiXCR, one row per CDR3 protein. The sample contains over 500,000 distinct CDR3 sequences, about a quarter of which appear only once. Germline values: CDR1 GTSNPN, CDR2 SVGIG (reference sequence). V was cut by 3 bases and J by 5 bases, with 11 bases left in between. This CDR3 has 14 amino acids. The same specimen was also included in a second study, on T cells of mothers and their children.

The chain uses TRBV30 and TRBJ1-6; D not resolved. The sequencing input was blood. The TCR comes from a boy younger than 10 in good health. The CDR3 reads CAWSMRRDNSPLHF. The CDR3 nucleotides are TGTGCCTGGAGCATGAGACGGGATAATTCACCCCTCCACTTT.